This T cell receptor (beta chain) was sequenced for a study of blood T cell repertoires in COVID-19. Whole-study context: Italy, Spain and the United States were the sources of the convalescent and acute COVID-19 samples.

Assay: immunoSEQ multiplex PCR; the TCRdb copy retains only in-frame clones and omits some. The sample consists of about 150,000 clones, 85% to 90% of them appearing once. Germline CDR1 and CDR2: SGHAT and FQNNGV. V lost 3 bases to trimming and J lost 1 base, with 7 bases between them. This CDR3 region has 13 residues. The sequenced sample consisted of peripheral blood. The chain employs TRBV11-2 and TRBJ2-7; no clear D. This clonotype was sampled from a man aged 18 to 30 with COVID-19, enrolled during active disease. The DNA for the CDR3 is TGTGCCAGCAGCTTGCAGGTATCCTACGAGCAGTACTTC. Translated, it gives CASSLQVSYEQYF.